The 21 T cell receptor beta chains given below trace back to one sample, sequenced in a study of beta chain features in type 1 diabetes. Expressed TCRB transcripts were sequenced because the isolated RNA had all been reverse transcribed beforehand. Libraries were prepared by immunoSEQ multiplex PCR; TCRdb keeps only in-frame clonotypes and omits some of them. The table records hundreds of thousands of clones, around 10% of them present only once. Sequenced sample: naive CD4+ T cells from blood. These receptors were taken from a woman in her late teens or twenties in good health.

This clone occurred a few times. The chain is built from TRBV5-1 and TRBJ2-6; no reliable D call. This CDR3 has 14 residues. Germline values: CDR1 SGHRS, CDR2 YFSETQ. V lost 7 bases and J 0 bases, leaving 8 bases between the germline ends. The CDR3 spells CASGPRSGANVLTF. CDR3 DNA sequence: TGCGCCAGCGGCCCGCGCTCTGGGGCCAACGTCCTGACTTTC.

This clone has just a few counts. The chain combines TRBV6-6 with TRBJ2-2; possible D gene TRBD1, 5 bases. Germline values: CDR1 MNHNY, CDR2 SVGAGI (reference sequence). Trimming pared 6 bases from V and 5 bases from J, leaving 10 bases between. CDR3 length: 13 residues. For the CDR3, the DNA is TGTGCCAGCAGCCCAGGGTGGACCGGGGAGCTGTTTTTT. It specifies CASSPGWTGELFF.

The chain is built from TRBV2 and TRBJ2-3; D is perhaps TRBD1 (6 bases). V dropped 3 bases and J dropped 3 bases, with 13 bases sitting between them. The CDR3 covers 15 residues. Germline CDR1 SNHLY, CDR2 FYNNEI. The CDR3 reads CASSESDRTTDTQYF. CDR3 bases: TGTGCCAGCAGTGAGTCGGACAGAACGACAGATACGCAGTATTTT.

J is TRBJ2-3 and V is TRBV7-3; tentatively, D is TRBD2 (7 bases). Germline V gene sequence: CDR1 SGHTA, CDR2 FQGTGA. Trimming cost V 0 bases and J 4 bases, with 11 bases left between them. CDR3 length: 15 amino acids. CDR3 nucleotide sequence: TGTGCCAGCAGCTTAACTCCGGGGGGCCCAGATACGCAGTATTTT. Protein: CASSLTPGGPDTQYF.

With regard to this clone: Other DNA sequences in this sample translate to the same CDR3. The J gene is TRBJ2-5, the V gene TRBV2; D not resolved. This CDR3 has 12 amino acids. CDR1 is SNHLY, CDR2 FYNNEI, per germline. Deletions cut 3 bases from V and 5 bases from J, with 7 bases between. The CDR3 here is CASSDRGETQYF. Written as DNA, the CDR3 is TGTGCCAGCAGTGATCGCGGTGAGACCCAGTACTTC.

There are a few counts of this clone. The rearrangement uses TRBV5-4 and TRBJ2-3; 10 nucleotides align to TRBD1. Germline V gives CDR1 SGHNT, CDR2 YYREEE (reference sequence). The CDR3 has 17 amino acids. Trimming at V came to 4 bases and at J to 2 bases, leaving 10 bases not matched to a gene. CDR3 sequence: CASSRTGTGVYTDTQYF. CDR3 nucleotides: TGTGCCAGCAGCAGAACCGGGACAGGGGTTTACACAGATACGCAGTATTTT.

A few counts support this clone. This chain links TRBV7-9 with TRBJ2-2; 8 bases map to TRBD2. CDR3 length: 15 residues. The junction had 2 bases not matched to a gene; V was cut back by 3 bases and J by 2 bases. From germline, CDR1 is SEHNR and CDR2 FQNEAQ (reference sequence). The CDR3 here is CASSFSGINTGELFF. The CDR3 DNA reads as TGTGCCAGCAGCTTTAGCGGGATAAACACCGGGGAGCTGTTTTTT.

This clone showed up just a few times. The chain has TRBV7-2 and TRBJ1-5; a weak D match, TRBD1 (5 bases). V lost 5 bases and J lost 0, with 11 bases in between. The CDR3 loop spans 15 amino acids. Germline lookup yields CDR1 SGHTA and CDR2 FQGNSA. CDR3 amino acids: CASSLGTYSNQPQHF. For the CDR3, the DNA is TGTGCCAGCAGCCTCGGGACCTATAGCAATCAGCCCCAGCATTTT.

A word on this clone: This CDR3 is also generated by other DNA sequences in the sample. The rearrangement joins TRBV29-1 to TRBJ2-3; unclear D gene. The CDR3 contains 12 residues. The ends were cut back, 3 bases at V and 5 bases at J, with 9 bases in the middle. Germline V gene sequence: CDR1 SQVTM, CDR2 ANQGSEA. The CDR3 loop reads CSVDPGVDTQYF. Written as DNA, the CDR3 is TGCAGCGTTGATCCTGGGGTAGATACGCAGTATTTT.

The DNA for the CDR3 is TGTGCCTGGGGCAAGAGGGGACAGAACACTGAAGCTTTCTTT. Its protein is CAWGKRGQNTEAFF. V is TRBV30 and J is TRBJ1-1; TRBD1 might be the D (6 bases). CDR1 is GTSNPN and CDR2 is SVGIG in the germline V gene (reference sequence). With 5 bases removed from V and 1 base from J, the gap between germline ends came to 14 bases. This CDR3 has 14 amino acids.

This clone turned up a few times. This chain uses TRBV4-3 with TRBJ2-7; D is unclear. The germline gives CDR1 LGHNA, CDR2 YSLEER. The CDR3 sequence is 13 residues long. V was clipped by 1 base and J by 4 bases, with 8 bases between them. Here the CDR3 DNA reads TGCGCCAGCAGCCAAGTAATGCGATACGAGCAGTACTTC. Protein product: CASSQVMRYEQYF.

This clone has a handful of counts. At the DNA level, this CDR3 is encoded by other sequences in the same sample as well. The chain joins TRBV29-1 to TRBJ2-3; D is uncertain. The ends were cut back, 4 bases at V and 5 bases at J, with 4 bases in the middle. Germline loops: CDR1 SQVTM, CDR2 ANQGSEA. The CDR3 runs 10 residues. The CDR3 loop is CSVGGDTQYF. The CDR3 nucleotides are TGCAGCGTTGGGGGAGATACGCAGTATTTT.

This clone turned up a few times. The chain uses TRBV29-1 and TRBJ1-1; D gene ambiguous. Per germline, CDR1 SQVTM and CDR2 ANQGSEA. V was shortened by 2 bases and J by 8 bases, with 12 bases between the two germline ends. The CDR3 runs to 12 residues. This CDR3 reads CSVETDYREAFF. As DNA, the CDR3 is TGCAGCGTTGAAACGGACTACAGAGAAGCTTTCTTT.

About this clone itself: Other DNA variants within this sample encode the same CDR3. J is TRBJ2-1 and V is TRBV18; D uncertain. V gave up 2 bases and J gave up 7 bases, with 9 bases separating them. Germline V gives CDR1 KGHSH, CDR2 LQKENI. The CDR3 is 13 amino acids. For the CDR3, the DNA is TGTGCCAGCTCACCAGGTCTTTCAAATGAGCAGTTCTTC. Translation gives CASSPGLSNEQFF.

A few counts support this clone. This rearrangement joins TRBV30 to TRBJ2-1; possible D gene TRBD2, 6 bases. The CDR3 sequence is 13 residues long. V was pared by 7 bases and J by 6 bases, with 16 bases between. Germline CDR1 is GTSNPN and CDR2 is SVGIG (reference sequence). CDR3 loop: CAFAVAGTNEQFF. CDR3 coding DNA: TGTGCCTTTGCGGTGGCGGGAACCAATGAGCAGTTCTTC.

The rearrangement uses TRBV28 and TRBJ2-7, with D tentatively TRBD2 (5 bases). The CDR3 contains 13 residues. CDR1 and CDR2 (germline): MDHEN, SYDVKM. With 3 bases removed from V and 3 bases from J, the gap between germline ends came to 9 bases. The CDR3 sequence is CASSLRGFYEQYV. In nucleotides, the CDR3 is TGTGCCAGCAGTTTGAGAGGGTTCTACGAGCAGTACGTC.

V and J are TRBV9 and TRBJ2-3; a weak D match, TRBD1 (5 bases). In germline, CDR1 is SGDLS, CDR2 YYNGEE. There are 17 residues in the CDR3. Trimming removed 4 bases from V and 1 base from J, with 19 bases in between. CDR3 in amino acids: CASSPSPQGIGTDTQYF. The CDR3 DNA is TGTGCCAGCAGCCCCAGTCCTCAGGGAATCGGCACAGATACGCAGTATTTT. Variable domain in full (rest from reference TRBV9 and TRBJ2-3): DSGVTQTPKHLITATGQRVTLRCSPRSGDLSVYWYQQSLDQGLQFLIQYYNGEERAKGNILERFSAQQFPDLHSELNLSSLELGDSALYFCASSPSPQGIGTDTQYFGPGTRLTVL.

This clone has more than one count but fewer than ten. The chain recombines TRBV19 with TRBJ2-2, with unresolved D. Trimming took off 3 bases at V and 1 base at J, with 6 bases between the two ends. Germline V gene sequence: CDR1 LNHDA, CDR2 SQIVND (reference sequence). The CDR3 totals 14 residues. CDR3 region: CASSIFRNTGELFF. CDR3 in DNA: TGTGCCAGTAGTATTTTCAGGAACACCGGGGAGCTGTTTTTT.

This chain connects TRBV5-4 to TRBJ2-3, with 8 bases aligning to TRBD2. Germline lookup yields CDR1 SGHNT and CDR2 YYREEE (reference sequence). This CDR3 has 19 amino acids. Trimming at V came to 0 bases and at J to 2 bases, leaving 14 bases not matched to a gene. Here the CDR3 reads CASSLELGAGTRITDTQYF. The CDR3 nucleotides are TGTGCCAGCAGCTTGGAACTCGGGGCCGGGACTAGGATCACAGATACGCAGTATTTT.

This clone has more than one count but fewer than ten. The genes are TRBV30 and TRBJ2-3; D is undetermined. In germline, CDR1 is GTSNPN, CDR2 SVGIG (reference sequence). The CDR3 is 11 amino acids. V gave up 0 bases and J gave up 8 bases, with 6 bases separating them. The CDR3 sequence: CAWSVMATQYF. The CDR3 DNA reads TGTGCCTGGAGTGTTATGGCTACGCAGTATTTT.

This clone was observed a few times. CDR3 nucleotide sequence: TGTGCCAGCAGCAAAGACAGGGGGAACAGCGAGCAGTACGTC. Protein product: CASSKDRGNSEQYV. The chain carries TRBV21-1 and TRBJ2-7; the D call TRBD1 from the table was never checked on the DNA. TRBV21-1 is shown as a pseudogene. This CDR3 spans 14 amino acids.